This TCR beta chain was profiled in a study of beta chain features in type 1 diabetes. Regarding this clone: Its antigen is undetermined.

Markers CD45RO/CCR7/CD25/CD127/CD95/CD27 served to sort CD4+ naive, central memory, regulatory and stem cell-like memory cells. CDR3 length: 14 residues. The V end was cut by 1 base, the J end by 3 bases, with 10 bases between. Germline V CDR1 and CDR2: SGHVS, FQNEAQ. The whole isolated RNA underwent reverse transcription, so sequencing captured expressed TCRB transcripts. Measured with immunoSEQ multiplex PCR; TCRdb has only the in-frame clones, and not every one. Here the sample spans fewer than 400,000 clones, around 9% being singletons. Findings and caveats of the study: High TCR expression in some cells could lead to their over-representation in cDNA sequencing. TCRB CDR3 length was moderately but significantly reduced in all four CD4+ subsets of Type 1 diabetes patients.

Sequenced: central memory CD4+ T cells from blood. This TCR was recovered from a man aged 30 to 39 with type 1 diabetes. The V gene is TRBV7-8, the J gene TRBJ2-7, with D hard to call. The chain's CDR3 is CASSLGGSYYEQYF. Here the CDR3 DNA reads TGTGCCAGCAGCTTAGGTGGGTCCTACTACGAGCAGTACTTC.